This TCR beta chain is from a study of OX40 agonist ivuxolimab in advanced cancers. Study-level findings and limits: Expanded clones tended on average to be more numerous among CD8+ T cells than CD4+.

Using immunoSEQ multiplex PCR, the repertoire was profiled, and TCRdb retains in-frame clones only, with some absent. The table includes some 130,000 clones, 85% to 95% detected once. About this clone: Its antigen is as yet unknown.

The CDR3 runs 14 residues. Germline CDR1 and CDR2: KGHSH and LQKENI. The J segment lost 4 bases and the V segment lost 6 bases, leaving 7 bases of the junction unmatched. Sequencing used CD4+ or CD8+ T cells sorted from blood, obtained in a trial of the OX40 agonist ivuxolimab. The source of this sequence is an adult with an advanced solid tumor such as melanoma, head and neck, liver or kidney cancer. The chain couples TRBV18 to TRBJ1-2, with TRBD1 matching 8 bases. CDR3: CASSFIDRGYGYTF. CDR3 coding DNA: TGTGCCAGCTCCTTCATCGACAGGGGCTATGGCTACACCTTC.